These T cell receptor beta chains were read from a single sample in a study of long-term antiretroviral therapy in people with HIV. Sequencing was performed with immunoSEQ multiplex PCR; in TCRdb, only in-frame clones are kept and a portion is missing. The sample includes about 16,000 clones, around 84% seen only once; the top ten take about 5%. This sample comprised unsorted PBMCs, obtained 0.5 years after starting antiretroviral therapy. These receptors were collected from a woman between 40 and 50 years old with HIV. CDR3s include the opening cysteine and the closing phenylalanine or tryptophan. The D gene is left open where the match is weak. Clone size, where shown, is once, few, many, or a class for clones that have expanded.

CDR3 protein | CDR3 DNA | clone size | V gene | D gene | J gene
CASSRDGSIKPQHF | TGTGCCAGCAGCCGGGACGGATCAATCAAGCCCCAGCATTTT | . | TRBV6-5 | . | TRBJ1-5
CASSQDRGTSNQPQHF | TGTGCCAGCAGCCAAGATCGGGGAACCAGCAATCAGCCCCAGCATTTT | . | TRBV4-2 | . | TRBJ1-5
CASAQGADTEAFF | TGTGCCAGCGCACAGGGGGCCGACACTGAAGCTTTCTTT | . | TRBV18 | TRBD1 | TRBJ1-1
CASSWSRDALAKNIQYF | TGTGCCAGCAGCTGGAGTAGGGATGCGTTAGCCAAAAACATTCAGTACTTC | few | TRBV5-6 | . | TRBJ2-4
CASSSNWDSENYGYTF | TGTGCCAGCAGCAGCAATTGGGACAGCGAAAACTATGGCTACACCTTC | . | TRBV5-5 | TRBD1 | TRBJ1-2
CASGSGSGANVLTF | TGTGCCAGCGGCAGTGGGTCTGGGGCCAACGTCCTGACTTTC | . | TRBV6-5 | . | TRBJ2-6
CASSVEGGLATQYF | TGTGCCAGCAGCGTAGAAGGAGGGCTGGCGACCCAGTACTTC | . | TRBV9 | . | TRBJ2-5
CASSGRSKPNEQFF | TGCGCCAGCAGTGGACGTTCTAAACCCAATGAGCAGTTCTTC | . | TRBV10-2 | . | TRBJ2-1
CASSSGQGDSGANVLTF | TGTGCCAGCAGCAGCGGACAGGGGGACTCTGGGGCCAACGTCCTGACTTTC | . | TRBV7-3 | TRBD1 | TRBJ2-6
CAISTELNIQYF | TGTGCCATCAGCACGGAATTAAACATTCAGTACTTC | . | TRBV10-3 | . | TRBJ2-4
CAWRSLSSYNEQFF | TGTGCCTGGAGATCCCTCAGCTCCTACAATGAGCAGTTCTTC | . | TRBV30 | . | TRBJ2-1
CAWSAFIQETQYF | TGTGCCTGGAGTGCCTTTATACAAGAGACCCAGTACTTC | . | TRBV30 | . | TRBJ2-5
CSAKTMNTEAFF | TGCAGCGCAAAAACGATGAACACTGAAGCTTTCTTT | once | TRBV29-1 | . | TRBJ1-1
CAISATTGPGNTIYF | TGTGCCATCAGCGCTACCACAGGACCTGGAAACACCATATATTTT | . | TRBV10-3 | . | TRBJ1-3
CASSPLSGRASEQYF | TGTGCCAGCAGTCCCCTTAGCGGGAGGGCCTCCGAGCAGTACTTC | . | TRBV6-6 | TRBD2 | TRBJ2-7
CASSLDVPEFTEAFF | TGTGCCAGCAGCTTAGACGTCCCGGAGTTCACTGAAGCTTTCTTT | . | TRBV7-2 | . | TRBJ1-1
CASSPPTGGNYGYTF | TGTGCCAGCAGTCCCCCGACAGGGGGTAACTATGGCTACACCTTC | . | TRBV2 | TRBD1 | TRBJ1-2
CAISRTGPDYEQYF | TGTGCCATCAGTCGGACAGGTCCTGACTACGAGCAGTACTTC | . | TRBV10-3 | TRBD1 | TRBJ2-7
CASSLLGTEAFF | TGTGCCAGCAGTTTACTGGGGACTGAAGCTTTCTTT | . | TRBV28 | . | TRBJ1-1
CASSYSSGPEHTIYF | TGTGCCAGCAGTTATTCGTCAGGTCCCGAGCACACCATATATTTT | . | TRBV6-5 | . | TRBJ1-3
CASSKATNEKLFF | TGTGCCAGCAGTAAGGCAACTAATGAAAAACTGTTTTTT | . | TRBV28 | . | TRBJ1-4
CASSVGTEAFF | TGTGCCAGCAGCGTGGGGACTGAAGCTTTCTTT | . | TRBV14 | . | TRBJ1-1
CASSWVGGEYEQYF | TGTGCCAGCAGCTGGGTAGGGGGCGAGTACGAGCAGTACTTC | . | TRBV11-2 | TRBD1 | TRBJ2-7
CASSMRRDSNEQFF | TGTGCCAGTAGTATGCGAAGGGATTCCAATGAGCAGTTCTTC | few | TRBV19 | . | TRBJ2-1